This T cell receptor beta chain was found in a study of T cell responses to AZD1222 COVID-19 vaccine. The CDR3 has 11 residues. CDR1 is MNHEY and CDR2 is SVGAGI in the germline V gene. Trimming left V 10 bases short and J 6 bases short, with 11 bases between. Profiled with immunoSEQ multiplex PCR; TCRdb holds only in-frame clones, not every one. The table lists 150,000 to 200,000 clones, around 92% of them singletons, with 8% to 13% in the top ten. The TCR was taken from an adult in good health. Material: peripheral blood, obtained on day 0 of AZD1222 vaccination. This rearrangement joins TRBV6-5 to TRBJ2-3; D is undetermined. The CDR3 reads CATSLLDTQYF. The DNA of the CDR3 is TGTGCCACATCCCTCCTGGATACGCAGTATTTT.